This T cell receptor beta chain was profiled in a study of CD8 T cells in ankylosing spondylitis. Findings and limits, study-wide: What appeared characteristic of ankylosing spondylitis blood was a TCR beta motif of eight highly homologous variants.

Germline CDR1 and CDR2: MDHEN and SYDVKM. V dropped 7 bases and J dropped 10 bases, with 8 bases sitting between them. This CDR3 has 11 amino acids. This clonotype was detected ten times or more. The antigen is unknown. Scientists made TCR beta libraries using quantitative 5'-RACE with molecular barcodes. TCRdb recomputed calls from the 5' RACE reads with MiXCR, one row per CDR3 protein. The table lists around 150,000 distinct CDR3 sequences, approximately 7.3% of them singletons, with around 12% in the top ten. The receptor comes from a female donor with ankylosing spondylitis or in good health (not recorded which). The rearrangement joins TRBV28 to TRBJ1-6, with unresolved D. What was sequenced was blood, either unsorted or a sorted T cell fraction (not recorded which). The CDR3 reads CASTHVSPLHF. Here the CDR3 DNA reads TGTGCCAGCACCCACGTCTCACCCCTCCACTTT.